Many counts were recorded for the clone carrying this T cell receptor beta chain. Its cognate antigen is unknown. This record belongs to a study of prognosis after radiotherapy for stage I lung cancer. Study overall: Patients with non-small cell lung cancer were all judged medically inoperable. Findings and caveats of the study: In patients receiving stereotactic body radiation therapy, unique TCR clone counts fell afterward, median about 9,200 versus 6,500.

With two-round multiplex PCR, TCR beta CDR3 sequences were amplified from genomic DNA. TRBV and TRBJ genes each had their own specific primers in first-round PCR. The authors ran second-round PCR with universal primers. TCRdb used MiXCR to reprocess the multiplex PCR reads, holding one entry per CDR3 protein. The repertoire has roughly 26,000 distinct CDR3 sequences, around 32% of them found once; the top ten carry around 35%. Germline V gene sequence: CDR1 MNHEY, CDR2 SMNVEV (reference sequence). This CDR3 spans 12 amino acids. V gave up 1 base and J gave up 6 bases, with 3 bases separating them. The sample consisted of PBMCs, taken before or after stereotactic body radiation therapy (not recorded which). This TCR derives from a donor of 50 years or more with non-small cell lung cancer. This chain joins TRBV27 and TRBJ2-2, with D unresolved. CDR3 bases: TGTGCCAGCAGTTTATTGGCCGGGGAGCTGTTTTTT. It encodes CASSLLAGELFF.